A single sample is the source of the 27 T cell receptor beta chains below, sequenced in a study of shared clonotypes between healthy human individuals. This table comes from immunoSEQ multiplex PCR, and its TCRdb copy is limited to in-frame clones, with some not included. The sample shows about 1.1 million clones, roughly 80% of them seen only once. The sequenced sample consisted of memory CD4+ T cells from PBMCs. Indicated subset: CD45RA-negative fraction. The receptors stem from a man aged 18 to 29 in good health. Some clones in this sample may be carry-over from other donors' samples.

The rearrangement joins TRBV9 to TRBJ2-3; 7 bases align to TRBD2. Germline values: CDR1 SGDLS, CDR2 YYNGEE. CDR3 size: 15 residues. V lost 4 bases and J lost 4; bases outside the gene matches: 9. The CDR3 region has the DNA TGTGCCAGCAGCCCCCGTCTGCGGGAGTCAGATACGCAGTATTTT. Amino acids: CASSPRLRESDTQYF. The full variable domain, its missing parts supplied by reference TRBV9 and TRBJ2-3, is DSGVTQTPKHLITATGQRVTLRCSPRSGDLSVYWYQQSLDQGLQFLIQYYNGEERAKGNILERFSAQQFPDLHSELNLSSLELGDSALYFCASSPRLRESDTQYFGPGTRLTVL.

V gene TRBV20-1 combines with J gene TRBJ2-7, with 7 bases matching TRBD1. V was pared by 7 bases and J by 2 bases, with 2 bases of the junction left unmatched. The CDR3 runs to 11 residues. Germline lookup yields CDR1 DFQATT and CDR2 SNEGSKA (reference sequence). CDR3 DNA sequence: TGCAGTGGGGGGACAGCCTACGAGCAGTACTTC. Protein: CSGGTAYEQYF.

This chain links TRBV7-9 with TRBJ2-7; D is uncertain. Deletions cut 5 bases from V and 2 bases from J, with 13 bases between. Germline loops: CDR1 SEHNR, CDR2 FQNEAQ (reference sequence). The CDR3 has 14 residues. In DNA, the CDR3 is TGTGCCAGCAGCCCCCGGACCTTCACCTACGAGCAGTACTTC. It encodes CASSPRTFTYEQYF.

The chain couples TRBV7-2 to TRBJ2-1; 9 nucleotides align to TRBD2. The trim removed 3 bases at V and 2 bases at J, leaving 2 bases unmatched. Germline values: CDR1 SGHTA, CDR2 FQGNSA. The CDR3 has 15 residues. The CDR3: CASSLVAGAYNEQFF. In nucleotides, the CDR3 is TGTGCCAGCAGCTTGGTAGCGGGAGCCTACAATGAGCAGTTCTTC.

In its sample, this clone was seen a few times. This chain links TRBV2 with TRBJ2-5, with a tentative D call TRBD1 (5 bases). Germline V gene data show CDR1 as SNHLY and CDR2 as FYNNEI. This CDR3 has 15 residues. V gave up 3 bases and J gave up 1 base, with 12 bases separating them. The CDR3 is CASSEQGYSQETQYF. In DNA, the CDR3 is TGTGCCAGCAGTGAGCAGGGTTACTCCCAAGAGACCCAGTACTTC.

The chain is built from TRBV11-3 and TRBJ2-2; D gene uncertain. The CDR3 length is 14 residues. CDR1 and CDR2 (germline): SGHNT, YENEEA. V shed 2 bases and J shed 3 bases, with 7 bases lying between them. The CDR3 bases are TGTGCCAGCAGCTTAAAGAGAGACACCGGGGAGCTGTTTTTT. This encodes CASSLKRDTGELFF. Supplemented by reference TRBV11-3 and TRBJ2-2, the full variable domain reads EAGVVQSPRYKIIEKKQPVAFWCNPISGHNTLYWYLQNLGQGPELLIRYENEEAVDDSQLPKDRFSAERLKGVDSTLKIQPAELGDSAVYLCASSLKRDTGELFFGEGSRLTVL.

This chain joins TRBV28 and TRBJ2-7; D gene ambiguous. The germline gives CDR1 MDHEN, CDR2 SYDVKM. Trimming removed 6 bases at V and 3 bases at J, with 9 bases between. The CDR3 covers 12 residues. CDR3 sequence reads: CASRRSSYEQYF. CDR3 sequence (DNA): TGTGCCAGCAGGCGTTCGAGCTACGAGCAGTACTTC.

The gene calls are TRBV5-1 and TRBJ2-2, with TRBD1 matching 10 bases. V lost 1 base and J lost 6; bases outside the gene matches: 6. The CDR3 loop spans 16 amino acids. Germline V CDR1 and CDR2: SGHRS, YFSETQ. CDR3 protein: CASSLMDRGSPGELFF. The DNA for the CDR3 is TGCGCCAGCAGCTTGATGGACAGGGGGTCTCCCGGGGAGCTGTTTTTT.

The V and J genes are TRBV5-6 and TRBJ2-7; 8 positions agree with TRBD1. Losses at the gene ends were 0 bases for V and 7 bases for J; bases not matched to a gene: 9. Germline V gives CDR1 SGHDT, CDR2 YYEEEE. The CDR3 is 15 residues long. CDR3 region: CASSLGGTGKREQYF. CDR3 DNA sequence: TGTGCCAGCAGCTTGGGCGGGACAGGCAAGAGGGAGCAGTACTTC.

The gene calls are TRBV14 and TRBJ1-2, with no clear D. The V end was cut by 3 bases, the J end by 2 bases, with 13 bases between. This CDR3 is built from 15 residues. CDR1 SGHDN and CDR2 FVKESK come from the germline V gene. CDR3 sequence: CASSHPRTGNYGYTF. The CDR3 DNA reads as TGTGCCAGCAGCCACCCCCGCACGGGAAACTATGGCTACACCTTC. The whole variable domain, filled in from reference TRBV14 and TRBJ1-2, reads EAGVTQFPSHSVIEKGQTVTLRCDPISGHDNLYWYRRVMGKEIKFLLHFVKESKQDESGMPNNRFLAERTGGTYSTLKVQPAELEDSGVYFCASSHPRTGNYGYTFGSGTRLTVV.

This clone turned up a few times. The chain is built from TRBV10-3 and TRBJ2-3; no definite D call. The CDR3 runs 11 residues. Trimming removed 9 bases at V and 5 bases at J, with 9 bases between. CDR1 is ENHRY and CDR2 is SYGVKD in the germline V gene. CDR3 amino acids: CAIGPVDTQYF. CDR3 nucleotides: TGTGCCATTGGACCGGTAGATACGCAGTATTTT.

CDR3 protein: CASSEAWGTQYF. The CDR3 nucleotides read TGTGCCAGCAGTGAAGCATGGGGGACCCAGTACTTC. The J gene is TRBJ2-5, the V gene TRBV6-1, with D unresolved. CDR1 is MNHNS and CDR2 is SASEGT in the germline V gene. V was shortened by 0 bases and J by 7 bases, with 6 bases between the two germline ends. This CDR3 has 12 residues.

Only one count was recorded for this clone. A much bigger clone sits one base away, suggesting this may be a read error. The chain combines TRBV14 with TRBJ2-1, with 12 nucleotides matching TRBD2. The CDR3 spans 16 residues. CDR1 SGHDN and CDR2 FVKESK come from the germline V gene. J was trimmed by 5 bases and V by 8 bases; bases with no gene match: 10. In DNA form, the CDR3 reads TGTGCCAGCGGCAAACCCGGACTAGCGGGAAACAATGAGCAGTTCTTC. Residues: CASGKPGLAGNNEQFF.

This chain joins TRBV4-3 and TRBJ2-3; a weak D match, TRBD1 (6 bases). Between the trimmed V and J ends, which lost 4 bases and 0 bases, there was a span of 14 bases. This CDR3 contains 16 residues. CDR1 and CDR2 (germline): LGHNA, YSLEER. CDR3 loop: CASSLSWTASTDTQYF. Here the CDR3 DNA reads TGCGCCAGCAGCCTTTCATGGACAGCTAGCACAGATACGCAGTATTTT.

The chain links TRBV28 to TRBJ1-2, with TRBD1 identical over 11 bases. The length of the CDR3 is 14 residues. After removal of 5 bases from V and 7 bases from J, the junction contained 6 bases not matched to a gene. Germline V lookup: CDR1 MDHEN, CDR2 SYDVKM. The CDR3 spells CASSAPGTGGGYTF. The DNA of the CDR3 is TGTGCCAGCAGTGCCCCCGGGACAGGGGGTGGCTACACCTTC.

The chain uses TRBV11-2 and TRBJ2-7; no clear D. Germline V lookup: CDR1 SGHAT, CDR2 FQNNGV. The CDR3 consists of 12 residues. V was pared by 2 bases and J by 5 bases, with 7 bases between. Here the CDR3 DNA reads TGTGCCAGCAGCTTAATGCCCAACGAGCAGTACTTC. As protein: CASSLMPNEQYF.

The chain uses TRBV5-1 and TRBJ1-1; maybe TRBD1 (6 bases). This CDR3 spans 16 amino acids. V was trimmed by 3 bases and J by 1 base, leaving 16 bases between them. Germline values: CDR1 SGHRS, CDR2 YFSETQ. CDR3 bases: TGCGCCAGCAGCTCCGGGACAACCCGAGGGAACACTGAAGCTTTCTTT. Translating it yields CASSSGTTRGNTEAFF.

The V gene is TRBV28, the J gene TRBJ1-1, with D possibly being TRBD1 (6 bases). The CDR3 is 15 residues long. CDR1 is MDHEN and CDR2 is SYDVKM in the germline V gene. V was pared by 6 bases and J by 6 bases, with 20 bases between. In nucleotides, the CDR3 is TGTGCCAGCAGAGTACCCGGACAGAGGGTCCCTGAAGCTTTCTTT. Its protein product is CASRVPGQRVPEAFF.

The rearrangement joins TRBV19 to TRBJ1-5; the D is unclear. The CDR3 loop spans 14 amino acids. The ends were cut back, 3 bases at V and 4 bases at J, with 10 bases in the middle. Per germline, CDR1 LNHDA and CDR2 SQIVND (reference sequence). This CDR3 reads CASSMVFWNQPQHF. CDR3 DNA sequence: TGTGCCAGTAGTATGGTGTTTTGGAATCAGCCCCAGCATTTT. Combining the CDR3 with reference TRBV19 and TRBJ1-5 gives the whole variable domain DGGITQSPKYLFRKEGQNVTLSCEQNLNHDAMYWYRQDPGQGLRLIYYSQIVNDFQKGDIAEGYSVSREKKESFPLTVTSAQKNPTAFYLCASSMVFWNQPQHFGDGTRLSIL.

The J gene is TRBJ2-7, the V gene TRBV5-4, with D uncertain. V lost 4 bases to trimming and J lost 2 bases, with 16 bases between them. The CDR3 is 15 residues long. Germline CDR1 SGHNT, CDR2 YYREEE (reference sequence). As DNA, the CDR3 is TGTGCCAGCAGCCTGCTGGCAAGAGGCCCCTACGAGCAGTACTTC. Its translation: CASSLLARGPYEQYF.

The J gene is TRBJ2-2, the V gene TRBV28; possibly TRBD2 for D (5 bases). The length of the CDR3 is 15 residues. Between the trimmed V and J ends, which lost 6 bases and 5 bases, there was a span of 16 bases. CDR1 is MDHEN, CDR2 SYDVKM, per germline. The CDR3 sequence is CASRPHSGRTGELFF. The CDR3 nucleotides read TGTGCCAGCAGACCCCACAGCGGTCGGACCGGGGAGCTGTTTTTT.

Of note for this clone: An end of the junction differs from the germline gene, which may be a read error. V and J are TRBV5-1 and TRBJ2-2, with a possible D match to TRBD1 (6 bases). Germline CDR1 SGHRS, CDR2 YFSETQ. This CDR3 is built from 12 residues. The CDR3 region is CASSWDKGKRVF. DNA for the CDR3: TGCGCCAGCAGCTGGGACAAGGGGAAGAGGGTTTTT.

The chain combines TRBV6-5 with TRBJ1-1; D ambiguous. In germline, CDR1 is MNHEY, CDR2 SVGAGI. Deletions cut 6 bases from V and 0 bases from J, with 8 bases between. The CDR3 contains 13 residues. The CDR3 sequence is CASRTTMNTEAFF. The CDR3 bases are TGTGCCAGCAGGACAACAATGAACACTGAAGCTTTCTTT.

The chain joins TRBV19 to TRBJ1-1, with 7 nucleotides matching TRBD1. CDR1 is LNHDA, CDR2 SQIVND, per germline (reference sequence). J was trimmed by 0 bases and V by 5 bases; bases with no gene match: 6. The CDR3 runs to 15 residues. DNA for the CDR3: TGTGCCAGTAGTCCCCATGACAGGGTGAACACTGAAGCTTTCTTT. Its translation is CASSPHDRVNTEAFF.

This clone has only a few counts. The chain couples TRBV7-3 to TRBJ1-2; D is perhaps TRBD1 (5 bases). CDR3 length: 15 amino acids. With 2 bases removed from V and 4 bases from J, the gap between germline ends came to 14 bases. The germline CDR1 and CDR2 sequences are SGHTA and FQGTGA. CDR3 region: CASSLGAEMSYGYTF. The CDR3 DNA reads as TGTGCCAGCAGCTTAGGGGCGGAAATGAGCTATGGCTACACCTTC.

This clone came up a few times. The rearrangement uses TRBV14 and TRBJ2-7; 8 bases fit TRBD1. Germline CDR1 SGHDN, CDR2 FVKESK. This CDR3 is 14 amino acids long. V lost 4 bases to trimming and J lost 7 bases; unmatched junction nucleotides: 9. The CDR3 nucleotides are TGTGCCAGCAGCCTGGGACAGGACCTACGAGAGCAGTACTTC. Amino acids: CASSLGQDLREQYF.

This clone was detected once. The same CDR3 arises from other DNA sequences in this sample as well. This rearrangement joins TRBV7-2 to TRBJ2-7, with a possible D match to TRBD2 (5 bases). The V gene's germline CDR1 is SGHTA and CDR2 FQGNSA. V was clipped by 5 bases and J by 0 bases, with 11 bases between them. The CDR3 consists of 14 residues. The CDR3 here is CASSPRGNSYEQYF. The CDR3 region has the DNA TGTGCCAGCAGCCCTCGAGGGAACTCCTACGAGCAGTACTTC.